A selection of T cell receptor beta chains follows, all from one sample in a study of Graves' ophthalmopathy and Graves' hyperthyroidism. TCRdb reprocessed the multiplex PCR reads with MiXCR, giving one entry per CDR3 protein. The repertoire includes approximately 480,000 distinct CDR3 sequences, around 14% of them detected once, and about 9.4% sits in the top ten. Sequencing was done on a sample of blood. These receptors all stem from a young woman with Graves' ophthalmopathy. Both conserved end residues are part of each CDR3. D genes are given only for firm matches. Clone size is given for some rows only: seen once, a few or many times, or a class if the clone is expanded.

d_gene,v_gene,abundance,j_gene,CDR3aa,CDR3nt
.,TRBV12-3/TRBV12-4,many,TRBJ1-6,CASSLGGINSPLHF,TGTGCCAGCAGTTTAGGAGGGATTAATTCACCCCTCCACTTT
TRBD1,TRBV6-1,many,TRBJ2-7,CASTVHGTGFYEQYF,TGTGCCAGCACCGTGCACGGGACAGGGTTCTACGAGCAGTACTTC
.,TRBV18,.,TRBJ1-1,CASSEAQNTEAFF,TGTGCCAGCTCAGAGGCGCAAAACACTGAAGCTTTCTTT
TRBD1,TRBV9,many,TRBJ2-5,CASSVGQGYETQYF,TGTGCCAGCAGCGTAGGACAGGGATACGAGACCCAGTACTTC
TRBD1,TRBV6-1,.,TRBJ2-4,CASSEEQGNIQYF,TGTGCCAGCAGTGAGGAACAGGGGAACATTCAGTACTTC
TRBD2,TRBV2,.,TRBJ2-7,CASKYSGGAPYEQYF,TGTGCCAGCAAATATAGCGGGGGGGCCCCCTACGAGCAGTACTTC
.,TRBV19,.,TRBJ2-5,CASGQFRQETQYF,TGTGCCAGTGGTCAGTTTAGGCAAGAGACCCAGTACTTC
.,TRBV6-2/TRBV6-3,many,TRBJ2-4,CASSYTQGIQYF,TGTGCCAGCAGTTACACCCAAGGCATTCAGTACTTC
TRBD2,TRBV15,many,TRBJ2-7,CATSGPPGLAGYEQYF,TGTGCCACCAGCGGCCCCCCGGGACTAGCGGGGTACGAGCAGTACTTC
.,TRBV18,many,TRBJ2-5,CASSPTPGETQYF,TGTGCCAGCTCACCAACCCCCGGTGAGACCCAGTACTTC
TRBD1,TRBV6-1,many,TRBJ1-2,CASSEWTGMNGYTF,TGTGCCAGCAGTGAATGGACAGGGATGAATGGCTACACCTTC
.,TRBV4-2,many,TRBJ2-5,CASSQVPGALETQYF,TGTGCCAGCAGCCAAGTCCCGGGGGCCTTAGAGACCCAGTACTTC
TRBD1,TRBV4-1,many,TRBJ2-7,CASSRQDRGYEQYF,TGCGCCAGCAGCCGGCAGGACAGGGGATACGAGCAGTACTTC
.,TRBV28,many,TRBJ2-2,CASSPFLRNRNTGELFF,TGTGCCAGCAGTCCTTTCCTGCGAAACCGGAACACCGGGGAGCTGTTTTTT
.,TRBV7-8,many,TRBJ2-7,CASSLGGPANSYEQYF,TGTGCCAGCAGCTTGGGCGGGCCAGCCAATTCCTACGAGCAGTACTTC
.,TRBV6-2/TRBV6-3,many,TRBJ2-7,CASCRDTTYEQYF,TGTGCCAGCTGCCGGGACACCACCTACGAGCAGTACTTC
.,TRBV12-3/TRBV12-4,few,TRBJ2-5,CASSFWSQETKYF,TGTGCCAGCAGCTTCTGGTCCCAAGAGACCAAGTACTTC
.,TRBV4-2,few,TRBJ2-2,CASSQDYGGAGELFF,TGTGCCAGCAGCCAAGATTACGGGGGTGCCGGGGAGCTGTTTTTT
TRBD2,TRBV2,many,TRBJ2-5,CASSDWLAAQETQYF,TGTGCCAGCAGTGATTGGCTAGCGGCTCAAGAGACCCAGTACTTC
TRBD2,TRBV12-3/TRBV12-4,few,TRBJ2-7,CASSGGWNEQYF,TGTGCCAGCTCGGGGGGGTGGAACGAGCAGTACTTC
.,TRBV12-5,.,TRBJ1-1,CASVPDTSYEAFF,TGTGCTAGTGTCCCGGACACATCCTATGAAGCTTTCTTT
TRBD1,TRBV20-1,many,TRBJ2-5,CSATRDRVGLYQETQYF,TGCAGTGCTACTCGGGACAGGGTCGGTTTGTACCAAGAGACCCAGTACTTC
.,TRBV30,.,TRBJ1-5,CAWGGEVHNQPQHF,TGTGCCTGGGGTGGGGAGGTTCACAATCAGCCCCAGCATTTT
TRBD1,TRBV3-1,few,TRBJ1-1,CASSQERTGETEAFF,TGTGCCAGCAGCCAAGAGCGGACAGGGGAAACTGAAGCTTTCTTT
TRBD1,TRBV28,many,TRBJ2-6,CASEYGQGARGANVLTF,TGTGCCAGCGAGTACGGACAGGGGGCGCGCGGGGCCAACGTCCTGACTTTC
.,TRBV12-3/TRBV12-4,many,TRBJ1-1,CASSLEGTGTEAFF,TGTGCCAGCAGCCTGGAAGGGACGGGAACTGAAGCTTTCTTT
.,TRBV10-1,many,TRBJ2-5,CASSRHHQETQYF,TGCGCCAGCAGTAGACACCACCAAGAGACCCAGTACTTC
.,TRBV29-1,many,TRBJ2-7,CSVEIRGTISYEQYF,TGCAGCGTTGAAATCCGCGGGACAATCTCCTACGAGCAGTACTTC
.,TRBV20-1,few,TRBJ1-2,CSAESLRTYGYTF,TGCAGTGCCGAGTCCCTGAGAACCTATGGCTACACCTTC
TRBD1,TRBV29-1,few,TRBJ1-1,CSVSTGRNTEAFF,TGCAGCGTTTCGACAGGGAGAAACACTGAAGCTTTCTTT
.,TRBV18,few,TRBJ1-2,CASSPPGLANYGYTF,TGTGCCAGCTCACCACCAGGCTTAGCTAACTATGGCTACACCTTC
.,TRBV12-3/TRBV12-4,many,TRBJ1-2,CASRAHREVYHGYTF,TGTGCCAGCAGAGCCCACAGGGAAGTTTACCATGGCTACACCTTC
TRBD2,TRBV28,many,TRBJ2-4,CASTPWGGLAKNIQYF,TGTGCCAGCACCCCTTGGGGGGGTTTAGCCAAAAACATTCAGTACTTC
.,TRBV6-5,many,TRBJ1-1,CASSYGQGHDLNTEAFF,TGTGCCAGCAGTTACGGGCAGGGCCACGACCTGAACACTGAAGCTTTCTTT
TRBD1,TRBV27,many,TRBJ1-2,CASSKQGALGYTF,TGTGCCAGCAGCAAACAGGGGGCCCTTGGCTACACCTTC
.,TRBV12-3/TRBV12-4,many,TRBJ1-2,CASSRSTAGFNGYTF,TGTGCCAGCAGCCGTTCCACGGCAGGGTTTAATGGCTACACCTTC
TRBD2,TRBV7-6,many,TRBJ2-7,CASSIPGGRHEQYF,TGTGCCAGCAGCATCCCGGGGGGACGGCACGAGCAGTACTTC
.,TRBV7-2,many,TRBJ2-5,CASSLAVTRAGETQYF,TGTGCCAGCAGCTTAGCGGTGACCCGCGCCGGGGAGACCCAGTACTTC
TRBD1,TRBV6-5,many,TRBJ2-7,CASSSRQGTYGNEQYF,TGTGCCAGCAGTTCCCGACAGGGGACTTACGGGAACGAGCAGTACTTC
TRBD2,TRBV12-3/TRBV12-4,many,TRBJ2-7,CASRQAGAGGLYEQYF,TGTGCCAGCAGGCAGGCCGGGGCGGGGGGCCTCTACGAGCAGTACTTC
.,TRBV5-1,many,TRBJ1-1,CASSVPGSATEAFF,TGCGCCAGCAGCGTGCCAGGGTCGGCCACTGAAGCTTTCTTT
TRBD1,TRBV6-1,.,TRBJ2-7,CASSMGTGGYEQYF,TGTGCCAGCAGTATGGGGACAGGGGGCTACGAGCAGTACTTC
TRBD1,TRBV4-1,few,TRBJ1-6,CASSQGGQRHSPLHF,TGCGCCAGCAGCCAAGGGGGACAGAGACATTCACCCCTCCACTTT
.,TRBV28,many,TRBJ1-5,CASRAVDPQHF,TGTGCCAGCAGGGCCGTGGATCCCCAGCATTTT
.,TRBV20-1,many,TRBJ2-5,CSARGGYGSGPQETQYF,TGCAGTGCTAGAGGAGGCTACGGGAGTGGGCCCCAAGAGACCCAGTACTTC
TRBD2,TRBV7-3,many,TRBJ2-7,CASSLYTGGPYEQYF,TGTGCCAGCAGCTTATATACGGGAGGGCCCTACGAGCAGTACTTC